These 10 T cell receptor beta chains originate from one sample sequenced in a study of cytomegalovirus exposure and HLA in healthy donors listed by TCRdb under 2017. Library creation used the immunoSEQ multiplex PCR assay. For the multiplex PCR, a mixture combining 60 forward primers for TCR Vbeta segments and 13 reverse primers for TCR Jbeta segments was used. Here the immuneACCESS table is served through TCRdb, limited to in-frame sequences with V and J called. Missing clones are a known gap in these copies; in checked studies unresolved V genes cover under half, and the rest lacks a known reason. This sample's table lists about 75,000 clones. The ten largest clonotypes hold 2.7% of the sample. The material sequenced was PBMCs. These receptors were obtained from a man in his forties in good health and CMV-seronegative.

The chain combines TRBV7-9 with TRBJ2-1, with D perhaps matching TRBD1 (6 bases). The CDR3 contains 15 residues. Germline CDR1 is SEHNR and CDR2 is FQNEAQ (reference sequence). Trimming shortened V by 4 bases and J by 2 bases, and 12 bases separated the two germline ends. In nucleotides, the CDR3 is TGTGCCAGCAGCTCACAGGGCGGTCCCTACAATGAGCAGTTCTTC. Amino acid sequence: CASSSQGGPYNEQFF.

The rearrangement joins TRBV6-6 to TRBJ1-1; a weak D match, TRBD1 (6 bases). V lost 7 bases and J 9 bases, leaving 12 bases between the germline ends. Per germline, CDR1 MNHNY and CDR2 SVGAGI (reference sequence). There are 11 residues in the CDR3. CDR3 nucleotide sequence: TGTGCCAGCAAGTTACAGGGTAAAGCTTTCTTT. It encodes CASKLQGKAFF.

The chain has TRBV7-3 and TRBJ2-1; 10 bases are shared with TRBD2. With 0 bases clipped from V and 2 bases from J, the junction kept 1 base outside the gene matches. CDR3 length equals 16 residues. Germline CDR1 SGHTA, CDR2 FQGTGA. DNA of the CDR3: TGTGCCAGCAGCTTAACTCTAGCGGGGGCCTACAATGAGCAGTTCTTC. This translates into CASSLTLAGAYNEQFF.

This chain connects TRBV4-2 to TRBJ1-2, with TRBD1 matching over 9 bases. The germline gives CDR1 LGHNA, CDR2 YNFKEQ. V dropped 1 base and J dropped 2; count of bases not matched to a gene: 2. This CDR3 region has 15 residues. DNA for the CDR3: TGTGCCAGCAGCCAAGGGACAGGGGACAACTATGGCTACACCTTC. It specifies CASSQGTGDNYGYTF.

The CDR3 is CASSSGRDEAFF. CDR3 bases: TGTGCCAGCAGCTCTGGACGGGATGAAGCTTTCTTT. The V gene is TRBV7-9, the J gene TRBJ1-1; no firm D call. From germline, CDR1 is SEHNR and CDR2 FQNEAQ (reference sequence). The CDR3 spans 12 residues. The V and J ends lost 4 bases and 7 bases respectively, with 10 bases between them.

The V call is TRBV6-1, the J call TRBJ2-3; 9 nucleotides line up with TRBD2. V was pared by 6 bases and J by 6 bases, with 7 bases of the junction left unmatched. This CDR3 has 14 residues. The germline V gene encodes CDR1 MNHNS and CDR2 SASEGT. The CDR3 DNA sequence: TGTGCCAGCAGCCCAGGACTAGCGATCGATACGCAGTATTTT. Its protein product is CASSPGLAIDTQYF.

CDR3 in amino acids: CAWSLTGGSTEAFF. CDR3 sequence (DNA): TGTGCCTGGAGCTTGACAGGGGGGTCAACTGAAGCTTTCTTT. This chain connects TRBV30 to TRBJ1-1, with 9 bases that match TRBD1. Germline V lookup: CDR1 GTSNPN, CDR2 SVGIG (reference sequence). Unmatched junction bases numbered 7, after V lost 3 bases and J lost 5 bases. This CDR3 contains 14 residues.

This chain connects TRBV4-1 to TRBJ1-2, with 8 bases that match TRBD1. The CDR3 loop spans 18 amino acids. V gave up 0 bases and J gave up 0 bases; unmatched junction bases: 9. From germline, CDR1 is MGHRA and CDR2 YSYEKL. The CDR3 bases are TGCGCCAGCAGCCAAGACAGGGGGCTGAGCACTCCTAACTATGGCTACACCTTC. The encoded protein is CASSQDRGLSTPNYGYTF.

V is TRBV5-5 and J is TRBJ1-1, with D tentatively TRBD1 (5 bases). Germline V gene lookup returns CDR1 SGHKS and CDR2 YYEKEE (reference sequence). V lost 4 bases to trimming and J lost 5 bases, with 15 bases between them. CDR3 size: 14 residues. Here the CDR3 reads CASSPGHLGTEAFF. The CDR3 nucleotides are TGTGCCAGCAGCCCCGGACATCTCGGTACTGAAGCTTTCTTT. The variable domain in full, completed from reference TRBV5-5 and TRBJ1-1, reads DAGVTQSPTHLIKTRGQQVTLRCSPISGHKSVSWYQQVLGQGPQFIFQYYEKEERGRGNFPDRFSARQFPNYSSELNVNALLLGDSALYLCASSPGHLGTEAFFGQGTRLTVV.

This chain connects TRBV19 to TRBJ2-7, with D possibly matching TRBD1 (6 bases). Germline loops: CDR1 LNHDA, CDR2 SQIVND (reference sequence). The CDR3 spans 14 residues. V lost 5 bases to trimming and J lost 3 bases, with 14 bases between them. Here the CDR3 reads CASSSGQFYYEQYF. CDR3 DNA: TGTGCCAGTAGTTCAGGACAGTTTTACTACGAGCAGTACTTC.